One T cell receptor beta chain is described in this entry. The entry originates in a study of technical replicates of blood from a few donors. Using immunoSEQ multiplex PCR, the repertoire was profiled, and TCRdb retains in-frame clones only, with some absent. The repertoire holds more than 65,000 clones, with just under 95% as singletons. V shed 4 bases and J 0 bases; nucleotides not matched to a gene: 8. The CDR3 sequence is 17 residues long. Germline V gene lookup returns CDR1 SGHRS and CDR2 YFSETQ. Source material: T cells isolated from PBMCs. The chain links TRBV5-1 to TRBJ1-4, with 8 bases fitting TRBD1. The source of this sequence is a human donor in good health. CDR3 in amino acids: CASSRWTGRSTNEKLFF. CDR3 in DNA: TGCGCCAGCAGCAGGTGGACAGGGCGATCAACTAATGAAAAACTGTTTTTT.